This is a list of T cell receptor beta chains from one sample in a study of spatial heterogeneity in lung cancer. In TCRdb, the 5' RACE reads were re-called with MiXCR into one record per CDR3 protein. Of some 14,000 distinct CDR3 sequences listed, about 3% were seen once; the top ten hold roughly 17%. The sample in question was lung tumor tissue, obtained at surgery. The receptors shown here come from a male donor with early-stage non-small cell lung cancer. The CDR3 runs from the conserved cysteine through the conserved F or W. The order of the fields is D gene, clone size, CDR3 length, J gene, V gene, CDR3 DNA, CDR3 protein. A D gene is named only where the DNA matches it firmly. Size values are once, few and many counts, or a class for expanded clones, and some rows have none.

d_call: -
clone_size: many
cdr3_length: 15
j_call: TRBJ1-2
v_call: TRBV2
cdr3_nt: TGTGCCAGCAAAGACCAGGCAGGGGCCAACTATGGCTACACCTTC
cdr3_aa: CASKDQAGANYGYTF

d_call: -
clone_size: many
cdr3_length: 14
j_call: TRBJ2-6
v_call: TRBV2
cdr3_nt: TGTGCCAGCAACATCCTCTCTGGGGCCAACGTCCTGACTTTC
cdr3_aa: CASNILSGANVLTF

d_call: -
clone_size: many
cdr3_length: 13
j_call: TRBJ1-5
v_call: TRBV3-1
cdr3_nt: TGTGCCAGCAGCCAAGACGGAAATCAGCCCCAGCATTTT
cdr3_aa: CASSQDGNQPQHF

d_call: -
clone_size: many
cdr3_length: 12
j_call: TRBJ2-7
v_call: TRBV29-1
cdr3_nt: TGCAGCGTTGAGGCGGAGACCTACGAGCAGTACTTC
cdr3_aa: CSVEAETYEQYF

d_call: -
clone_size: many
cdr3_length: 14
j_call: TRBJ1-6
v_call: TRBV5-4
cdr3_nt: TGTGCCAGCAGCTTGGGGTCAGGGGCAGGGCCCCTCCACTTT
cdr3_aa: CASSLGSGAGPLHF

d_call: TRBD2
clone_size: -
cdr3_length: 16
j_call: TRBJ2-1
v_call: TRBV27
cdr3_nt: TGTGCCAGCACCTCCCTAGCGGGGGGGCTCAGAGGTGAGCAGTTCTTC
cdr3_aa: CASTSLAGGLRGEQFF

d_call: TRBD1
clone_size: many
cdr3_length: 13
j_call: TRBJ1-1
v_call: TRBV7-3
cdr3_nt: TGTGCCAGCAGCTTGGGGCAGGGGGCGGAAGCTTTCTTT
cdr3_aa: CASSLGQGAEAFF

d_call: TRBD1
clone_size: -
cdr3_length: 18
j_call: TRBJ1-5
v_call: TRBV19
cdr3_nt: TGTGCCACCACGGGACAGGGAGGAATACCATATAGCAATCAGCCCCAGCATTTT
cdr3_aa: CATTGQGGIPYSNQPQHF

d_call: -
clone_size: many
cdr3_length: 14
j_call: TRBJ2-7
v_call: TRBV7-8
cdr3_nt: TGTGCCAGCAGCTTACTCGACAGGACCTACGAGCAGTACTTC
cdr3_aa: CASSLLDRTYEQYF

d_call: -
clone_size: -
cdr3_length: 15
j_call: TRBJ1-2
v_call: TRBV28
cdr3_nt: TGTGCCAGCAGTCCAACCGGACAGATAGGGGATGGCTACACCTTC
cdr3_aa: CASSPTGQIGDGYTF

d_call: TRBD1
clone_size: many
cdr3_length: 11
j_call: TRBJ1-1
v_call: TRBV5-4
cdr3_nt: TGTGCCAGCAGTGAGACAGGGGAGACTTTCTTT
cdr3_aa: CASSETGETFF

d_call: TRBD1
clone_size: many
cdr3_length: 16
j_call: TRBJ1-3
v_call: TRBV9
cdr3_nt: TGTGCCAGCAGCCCGAGGGACAGGGGGCCTGGAAACACCATATATTTT
cdr3_aa: CASSPRDRGPGNTIYF

d_call: -
clone_size: many
cdr3_length: 14
j_call: TRBJ2-7
v_call: TRBV5-1
cdr3_nt: TGCGCCAGCAGCTTGGCCGGACAGCCCTACGAGCAGTACTTC
cdr3_aa: CASSLAGQPYEQYF

d_call: TRBD1
clone_size: medium-sized
cdr3_length: 13
j_call: TRBJ1-6
v_call: TRBV6-5
cdr3_nt: TGTGCCAGCAGTTTGGACAGGGGGCCACCCCTCCACTTT
cdr3_aa: CASSLDRGPPLHF

d_call: TRBD1
clone_size: many
cdr3_length: 15
j_call: TRBJ1-5
v_call: TRBV6-1
cdr3_nt: TGTGCCAGCAGTGGACAGGGGTCTTACAATCAGCCCCAGCATTTT
cdr3_aa: CASSGQGSYNQPQHF

d_call: -
clone_size: many
cdr3_length: 16
j_call: TRBJ2-2
v_call: TRBV4-2
cdr3_nt: TGTGCCAGCAGCCAAGGGCGGGGGCGAACCACCGGGGAGCTGTTTTTT
cdr3_aa: CASSQGRGRTTGELFF

d_call: -
clone_size: many
cdr3_length: 16
j_call: TRBJ1-4
v_call: TRBV5-1
cdr3_nt: TGCGCCAGCAGCTTGGGGACAGTCTCAACTAATGAAAAACTGTTTTTT
cdr3_aa: CASSLGTVSTNEKLFF

d_call: TRBD1
clone_size: many
cdr3_length: 15
j_call: TRBJ2-7
v_call: TRBV4-1
cdr3_nt: TGCGCCAGCAGCCCCAGGCCGACAGGGCCCAACGAGCAGTACTTC
cdr3_aa: CASSPRPTGPNEQYF

d_call: -
clone_size: many
cdr3_length: 16
j_call: TRBJ2-4
v_call: TRBV7-2
cdr3_nt: TGTGCCAGCAGCCTTAGCGGCAGGGGGGTCGGAAACATTCAGTACTTC
cdr3_aa: CASSLSGRGVGNIQYF

d_call: -
clone_size: many
cdr3_length: 12
j_call: TRBJ1-1
v_call: TRBV10-3
cdr3_nt: TGTGCCATCAGTGAGCTGGGGACTGAAGCTTTCTTT
cdr3_aa: CAISELGTEAFF

d_call: TRBD1
clone_size: many
cdr3_length: 17
j_call: TRBJ1-3
v_call: TRBV12-3/TRBV12-4
cdr3_nt: TGTGCCAGCGGGTGGACGGGACAGACTAGCTCTGGAAACACCATATATTTT
cdr3_aa: CASGWTGQTSSGNTIYF

d_call: TRBD1
clone_size: many
cdr3_length: 13
j_call: TRBJ1-5
v_call: TRBV7-9
cdr3_nt: TGTGCCAGCAGCTTACAGGACAGGGGACACCAGCATTTT
cdr3_aa: CASSLQDRGHQHF

d_call: -
clone_size: -
cdr3_length: 14
j_call: TRBJ2-7
v_call: TRBV20-1
cdr3_nt: TGCAGTGCTAGAGGGTGGGGGGCATCCTACGAGCAGTACTTC
cdr3_aa: CSARGWGASYEQYF

d_call: -
clone_size: many
cdr3_length: 15
j_call: TRBJ2-3
v_call: TRBV5-6
cdr3_nt: TGTGCCAGCAGCTTGCGCCAGGGGAGCACAGATACGCAGTATTTT
cdr3_aa: CASSLRQGSTDTQYF

d_call: -
clone_size: many
cdr3_length: 14
j_call: TRBJ1-5
v_call: TRBV28
cdr3_nt: TGTGCCAGCAGTCTCACGGCGCTGTTAAAGCCCCAGCATTTT
cdr3_aa: CASSLTALLKPQHF

d_call: -
clone_size: many
cdr3_length: 14
j_call: TRBJ1-5
v_call: TRBV5-4
cdr3_nt: TGTGCCAGCAGCACAGCTAATAGCAATCAGCCCCAGCATTTT
cdr3_aa: CASSTANSNQPQHF

d_call: TRBD2
clone_size: many
cdr3_length: 16
j_call: TRBJ2-1
v_call: TRBV2
cdr3_nt: TGTGCCAGCAGTCTGATTACGGGGGGATCGTACAATGAGCAGTTCTTC
cdr3_aa: CASSLITGGSYNEQFF

d_call: -
clone_size: many
cdr3_length: 16
j_call: TRBJ1-5
v_call: TRBV28
cdr3_nt: TGTGCCAGCAGCCCACGTCGGGTGAATGGCAATCAGCCCCAGCATTTT
cdr3_aa: CASSPRRVNGNQPQHF

d_call: TRBD2
clone_size: many
cdr3_length: 18
j_call: TRBJ2-4
v_call: TRBV7-2
cdr3_nt: TGTGCCAGCAGCTTACTTCTCCAAGCGGGACTAGCCAAAAACATTCAGTACTTC
cdr3_aa: CASSLLLQAGLAKNIQYF

d_call: -
clone_size: medium-sized
cdr3_length: 16
j_call: TRBJ2-3
v_call: TRBV7-8
cdr3_nt: TGTGCCAGCAGCTTTTTTAACATCTTGGTCACAGATACGCAGTATTTT
cdr3_aa: CASSFFNILVTDTQYF

d_call: -
clone_size: many
cdr3_length: 15
j_call: TRBJ2-7
v_call: TRBV5-1
cdr3_nt: TGCGCCAGCAGCTTGGCTTTTACAGACACCTACGAGCAGTACTTC
cdr3_aa: CASSLAFTDTYEQYF

d_call: -
clone_size: many
cdr3_length: 16
j_call: TRBJ1-4
v_call: TRBV2
cdr3_nt: TGTGCCAGCAGTGAAAGGGGCCCCGGAACTAATGAAAAACTGTTTTTT
cdr3_aa: CASSERGPGTNEKLFF

d_call: TRBD1
clone_size: -
cdr3_length: 15
j_call: TRBJ1-2
v_call: TRBV10-3
cdr3_nt: TGTGCCATCAGTGAGCCCGGGACAGGGGATTATGGCGACACCTTC
cdr3_aa: CAISEPGTGDYGDTF

d_call: TRBD2
clone_size: many
cdr3_length: 21
j_call: TRBJ2-1
v_call: TRBV14
cdr3_nt: TGTGCCAGCAGCCAAGCCGGGACGGCCCAGATAGCGGGGGGTCGGAACAATGAGCAGTTCTTC
cdr3_aa: CASSQAGTAQIAGGRNNEQFF

d_call: TRBD1
clone_size: many
cdr3_length: 14
j_call: TRBJ1-2
v_call: TRBV20-1
cdr3_nt: TGCAGTGCTAGGGACAGGGGTTCACTCTATGGCTACACCTTC
cdr3_aa: CSARDRGSLYGYTF

d_call: TRBD2
clone_size: many
cdr3_length: 13
j_call: TRBJ2-1
v_call: TRBV7-2
cdr3_nt: TGTGCCAGCAGTTTTTCACTAGCGGATGAGCAGTTCTTC
cdr3_aa: CASSFSLADEQFF

d_call: -
clone_size: -
cdr3_length: 15
j_call: TRBJ2-6
v_call: TRBV6-2/TRBV6-3
cdr3_nt: TGTGCCAGCAGTCAAGATTCCTCTGGGGCCAACGTCCTGACTTTC
cdr3_aa: CASSQDSSGANVLTF

d_call: TRBD1
clone_size: many
cdr3_length: 18
j_call: TRBJ2-7
v_call: TRBV5-1
cdr3_nt: TGCGCCAGCAGCTTGGATAATTTCGGACAGGGGTTCGCCTACGAGCAGTACTTC
cdr3_aa: CASSLDNFGQGFAYEQYF

d_call: TRBD1
clone_size: many
cdr3_length: 14
j_call: TRBJ1-2
v_call: TRBV27
cdr3_nt: TGTGCCAGCAGTTTCCGGACAGGGGGCAATGGCTACACCTTC
cdr3_aa: CASSFRTGGNGYTF

d_call: -
clone_size: many
cdr3_length: 14
j_call: TRBJ1-4
v_call: TRBV5-1
cdr3_nt: TGCGCCAGCAGACCCCGGGTGATGGGGGAAAAACTGTTTTTT
cdr3_aa: CASRPRVMGEKLFF

d_call: -
clone_size: many
cdr3_length: 12
j_call: TRBJ2-5
v_call: TRBV14
cdr3_nt: TGTGCCAGCAGCGCAGGTGGTGAGACCCAGTACTTC
cdr3_aa: CASSAGGETQYF